Given below is one T cell receptor beta chain in context. Its antigen is unknown. There are 13 residues in the CDR3. Germline V gene data show CDR1 as GTSNPN and CDR2 as SVGIG (reference sequence). V was shortened by 0 bases and J by 5 bases, with 10 bases between the two germline ends. This record belongs to a study of cytomegalovirus exposure and HLA in healthy donors. Study-wide findings and caveats: A later analysis reportedly found fewer N-insertions in an Asian-associated ancestry cluster than the roughly 730-donor mean.

The PCR made use of 60 Vbeta and 13 Jbeta primers. Data came from immunoSEQ multiplex PCR; TCRdb stores just in-frame clones and leaves some out. The table for this sample gives approximately 92,000 clones. This receptor was taken from a woman in her twenties or thirties in good health and CMV-seronegative. Sequencing input: PBMCs. This chain links TRBV30 with TRBJ1-1; a weak D match, TRBD1 (6 bases). The DNA of the CDR3 is TGTGCCTGGAGTGTTGGACAGAATACTGAAGCTTTCTTT. This codes for CAWSVGQNTEAFF.